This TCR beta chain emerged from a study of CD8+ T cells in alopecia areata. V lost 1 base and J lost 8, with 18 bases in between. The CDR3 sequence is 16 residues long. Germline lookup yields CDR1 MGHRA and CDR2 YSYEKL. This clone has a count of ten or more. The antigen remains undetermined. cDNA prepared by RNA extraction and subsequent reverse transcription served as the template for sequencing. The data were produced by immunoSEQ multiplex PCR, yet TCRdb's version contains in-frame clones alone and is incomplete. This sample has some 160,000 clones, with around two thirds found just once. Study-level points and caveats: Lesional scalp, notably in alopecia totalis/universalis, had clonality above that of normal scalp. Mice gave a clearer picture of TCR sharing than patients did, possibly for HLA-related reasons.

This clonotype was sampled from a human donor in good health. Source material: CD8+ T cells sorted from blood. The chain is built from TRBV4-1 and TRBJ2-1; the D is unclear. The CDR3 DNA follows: TGCGCCAGCAGCCAAGTTCTCGGGCGAGGCATCGATGAGCAGTTCTTC. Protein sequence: CASSQVLGRGIDEQFF.